This is a list of T cell receptor beta chains from one sample in a study of Ad26.COV2.S vaccination and SARS-CoV-2 variants. Using immunoSEQ multiplex PCR, the repertoire was profiled, and TCRdb retains in-frame clones only, with some absent. The sample has about 440,000 clones; roughly 85% are singletons. Sequenced here: peripheral blood, sampled in a trial of Ad26.COV2.S vaccine versus placebo. The receptors originated from a person between 18 and 59 years old who received the Ad26.COV2.S COVID-19 vaccine or a placebo. Each CDR3 is given with its conserved first and last residue. A D gene is named only where the DNA matches it firmly. Size values are once, few and many counts, or a class for expanded clones, and some rows have none.

CDR3aa: CAWSPGNTEAFF
CDR3nt: TGTGCCTGGAGCCCGGGGAACACTGAAGCTTTCTTT
d_gene: -
j_gene: TRBJ1-1
v_gene: TRBV30
abundance: -

CDR3aa: CASSYIRGRAVETQYF
CDR3nt: TGTGCCAGCAGTTACATTCGCGGGAGGGCCGTGGAGACCCAGTACTTC
d_gene: TRBD2
j_gene: TRBJ2-5
v_gene: TRBV6-2/TRBV6-3
abundance: once

CDR3aa: CASSVGTGLAYEQYF
CDR3nt: TGTGCCAGCAGCGTGGGGACGGGGCTGGCCTACGAGCAGTACTTC
d_gene: -
j_gene: TRBJ2-7
v_gene: TRBV9
abundance: -

CDR3aa: CASTPIGAGELFF
CDR3nt: TGTGCCAGCACCCCAATAGGGGCCGGGGAGCTGTTTTTT
d_gene: -
j_gene: TRBJ2-2
v_gene: TRBV12-3/TRBV12-4
abundance: -

CDR3aa: CASSQKEANYGYTF
CDR3nt: TGTGCCAGCAGCCAAAAAGAAGCTAACTATGGCTACACCTTC
d_gene: -
j_gene: TRBJ1-2
v_gene: TRBV3-1/TRBV3-2
abundance: -

CDR3aa: CASTSLGPAGRNTIYF
CDR3nt: TGTGCCAGCACTAGTTTGGGGCCTGCGGGCCGAAACACCATATATTTT
d_gene: -
j_gene: TRBJ1-3
v_gene: TRBV28
abundance: -

CDR3aa: CASSGRPDTQYF
CDR3nt: TGTGCCAGCAGCGGCCGTCCAGATACGCAGTATTTT
d_gene: -
j_gene: TRBJ2-3
v_gene: TRBV9
abundance: -

CDR3aa: CASSLGRQTQETQYF
CDR3nt: TGCGCCAGCAGCTTGGGCCGACAGACCCAAGAGACCCAGTACTTC
d_gene: -
j_gene: TRBJ2-5
v_gene: TRBV5-1
abundance: -

CDR3aa: CASSIEGATDTQYF
CDR3nt: TGTGCCAGTAGTATAGAAGGGGCTACAGATACGCAGTATTTT
d_gene: -
j_gene: TRBJ2-3
v_gene: TRBV19
abundance: -

CDR3aa: CASGPGARYEQYF
CDR3nt: TGTGCCAGCGGGCCGGGGGCGCGATACGAGCAGTACTTC
d_gene: -
j_gene: TRBJ2-7
v_gene: TRBV6-6
abundance: -

CDR3aa: CASSHGQGARYTF
CDR3nt: TGTGCCAGCAGCCACGGACAGGGGGCGCGTTACACCTTC
d_gene: TRBD1
j_gene: TRBJ1-2
v_gene: TRBV3-1/TRBV3-2
abundance: few

CDR3aa: CASSLRGGRDSGNTIYF
CDR3nt: TGTGCCAGCTCACTCCGGGGCGGCAGGGACTCTGGAAACACCATATATTTT
d_gene: -
j_gene: TRBJ1-3
v_gene: TRBV18
abundance: -

CDR3aa: CASSVGPGGPVNEQFF
CDR3nt: TGTGCCAGCAGCGTAGGCCCGGGAGGGCCGGTGAATGAGCAGTTCTTC
d_gene: TRBD2
j_gene: TRBJ2-1
v_gene: TRBV9
abundance: -

CDR3aa: CASSIAGNSKTYNEQFF
CDR3nt: TGTGCCAGTAGTATAGCAGGCAACTCCAAAACCTACAATGAGCAGTTCTTC
d_gene: -
j_gene: TRBJ2-1
v_gene: TRBV19
abundance: once

CDR3aa: CASSPGHQNTGELFF
CDR3nt: TGTGCCAGCAGCCCCGGACACCAGAACACCGGGGAGCTGTTTTTT
d_gene: -
j_gene: TRBJ2-2
v_gene: TRBV7-3
abundance: few

CDR3aa: CASSYTGTGLNYGYTF
CDR3nt: TGCGCCAGCAGCTACACCGGGACAGGACTTAACTATGGCTACACCTTC
d_gene: TRBD1
j_gene: TRBJ1-2
v_gene: TRBV5-1
abundance: few

CDR3aa: CATSPLGGRVGSPLHF
CDR3nt: TGTGCCACCAGCCCGCTGGGGGGCAGGGTCGGATCACCCCTCCACTTT
d_gene: -
j_gene: TRBJ1-6
v_gene: TRBV15
abundance: -

CDR3aa: CASSPRGVEKTQYF
CDR3nt: TGTGCCAGCAGCCCCCGGGGGGTCGAGAAGACCCAGTACTTC
d_gene: TRBD2
j_gene: TRBJ2-5
v_gene: TRBV11-1
abundance: -

CDR3aa: CAIADRLNNYGYTF
CDR3nt: TGTGCCATCGCGGATAGACTGAATAACTATGGCTACACCTTC
d_gene: -
j_gene: TRBJ1-2
v_gene: TRBV10-3
abundance: -

CDR3aa: CASSQEIGTGLNSPLHF
CDR3nt: TGTGCCAGCAGCCAAGAGATTGGGACAGGCCTCAATTCACCCCTCCACTTT
d_gene: TRBD1
j_gene: TRBJ1-6
v_gene: TRBV3-1/TRBV3-2
abundance: -

CDR3aa: CASSPRGAVNYGYTF
CDR3nt: TGTGCCAGCAGCCCGCGGGGGGCCGTCAACTATGGCTACACCTTC
d_gene: -
j_gene: TRBJ1-2
v_gene: TRBV27
abundance: -

CDR3aa: CASSAQGKAFF
CDR3nt: TGTGCCAGTAGTGCCCAGGGTAAAGCTTTCTTT
d_gene: -
j_gene: TRBJ1-1
v_gene: TRBV19
abundance: -

CDR3aa: CASSLGGAQETQYF
CDR3nt: TGTGCCAGTAGCCTTGGGGGGGCTCAAGAGACCCAGTACTTC
d_gene: -
j_gene: TRBJ2-5
v_gene: TRBV19
abundance: -

CDR3aa: CASSSRGNWDEQYF
CDR3nt: TGTGCCAGCAGCTCTAGGGGGAATTGGGACGAGCAGTACTTC
d_gene: -
j_gene: TRBJ2-7
v_gene: TRBV7-9
abundance: -

CDR3aa: CSVGTAYEQYF
CDR3nt: TGCAGCGTGGGGACAGCTTACGAGCAGTACTTC
d_gene: TRBD1
j_gene: TRBJ2-7
v_gene: TRBV29-1
abundance: -

CDR3aa: CATSRTGGTSYEQYF
CDR3nt: TGTGCCACCAGCAGGACAGGGGGAACCTCCTACGAGCAGTACTTC
d_gene: TRBD1
j_gene: TRBJ2-7
v_gene: TRBV15
abundance: -

CDR3aa: CASSIFAGGGETQYF
CDR3nt: TGTGCCAGTAGTATATTTGCGGGAGGGGGAGAGACCCAGTACTTC
d_gene: TRBD2
j_gene: TRBJ2-5
v_gene: TRBV19
abundance: -

CDR3aa: CASSVVDSGSANTGELFF
CDR3nt: TGTGCCAGCAGCGTAGTTGATAGCGGGAGCGCGAACACCGGGGAGCTGTTTTTT
d_gene: TRBD2
j_gene: TRBJ2-2
v_gene: TRBV9
abundance: -

CDR3aa: CASSRTKPGPISLNTDTQYF
CDR3nt: TGTGCCAGCAGCCGAACAAAGCCGGGACCGATATCGCTCAACACAGATACGCAGTATTTT
d_gene: -
j_gene: TRBJ2-3
v_gene: TRBV6-2/TRBV6-3
abundance: -

CDR3aa: CASSYSLGGYEQYF
CDR3nt: TGTGCCAGCAGTTACTCGCTTGGGGGCTACGAGCAGTACTTC
d_gene: -
j_gene: TRBJ2-7
v_gene: TRBV6-2/TRBV6-3
abundance: -

CDR3aa: CASSLLRPTGNTIYF
CDR3nt: TGCGCCAGCAGCTTGCTACGGCCGACTGGAAACACCATATATTTT
d_gene: -
j_gene: TRBJ1-3
v_gene: TRBV5-1
abundance: -

CDR3aa: CASSGGVLNSPLHF
CDR3nt: TGTGCCAGCAGCGGAGGAGTCCTTAATTCACCCCTCCACTTT
d_gene: -
j_gene: TRBJ1-6
v_gene: TRBV7-9
abundance: -

CDR3aa: CASSKEGALNTEAFF
CDR3nt: TGTGCCAGCAGCAAAGAAGGGGCTCTGAACACTGAAGCTTTCTTT
d_gene: -
j_gene: TRBJ1-1
v_gene: TRBV21-1
abundance: -

CDR3aa: CASSLAPYEQYF
CDR3nt: TGTGCCAGCAGCTTGGCCCCTTACGAGCAGTACTTC
d_gene: -
j_gene: TRBJ2-7
v_gene: TRBV5-5
abundance: -

CDR3aa: CASRGESSYEQYF
CDR3nt: TGTGCCAGCAGAGGGGAAAGCTCCTACGAGCAGTACTTC
d_gene: -
j_gene: TRBJ2-7
v_gene: TRBV5-5
abundance: -

CDR3aa: CASSIGQGAHEQFF
CDR3nt: TGCGCCAGCAGCATAGGACAGGGGGCACATGAGCAGTTCTTC
d_gene: TRBD1
j_gene: TRBJ2-1
v_gene: TRBV5-1
abundance: -

CDR3aa: CASSEQGAGANVLTF
CDR3nt: TGTGCCAGCAGTGAACAGGGGGCTGGGGCCAACGTCCTGACTTTC
d_gene: TRBD1
j_gene: TRBJ2-6
v_gene: TRBV6-1
abundance: -

CDR3aa: CASSPRGSSSYEQYF
CDR3nt: TGTGCCAGCAGCCCCCGCGGTAGCAGCTCCTACGAGCAGTACTTC
d_gene: -
j_gene: TRBJ2-7
v_gene: TRBV7-6
abundance: -

CDR3aa: CASSAEGWNTEAFF
CDR3nt: TGTGCCAGCAGCGCCGAGGGGTGGAACACTGAAGCTTTCTTT
d_gene: -
j_gene: TRBJ1-1
v_gene: TRBV9
abundance: -

CDR3aa: CSVDPGGRTEAFF
CDR3nt: TGCAGCGTTGATCCAGGGGGGAGGACTGAAGCTTTCTTT
d_gene: TRBD1
j_gene: TRBJ1-1
v_gene: TRBV29-1
abundance: -

CDR3aa: CASSQGTVGKIGGNTEAFF
CDR3nt: TGTGCCAGCAGCCAAGGTACCGTAGGCAAAATCGGGGGGAACACTGAAGCTTTCTTT
d_gene: -
j_gene: TRBJ1-1
v_gene: TRBV3-1/TRBV3-2
abundance: -

CDR3aa: CASSKGGGQSNQPQHF
CDR3nt: TGTGCCAGTAGTAAGGGAGGGGGACAGTCTAATCAGCCCCAGCATTTT
d_gene: TRBD1
j_gene: TRBJ1-5
v_gene: TRBV19
abundance: -